This T cell receptor beta chain was sequenced for a study of Graves' ophthalmopathy and Graves' hyperthyroidism. Per germline, CDR1 ENHRY and CDR2 SYGVKD. V shed 10 bases and J 0 bases; nucleotides not matched to a gene: 10. The CDR3 covers 16 residues. Scientists amplified the TCR beta CDR3 regions from RNA transcripts. HTBI primers were used in a first-round RT-PCR, which preceded a second-round multiplex PCR. TCRdb re-called the multiplex PCR reads with MiXCR, one entry per CDR3 protein. Seen here are about 700,000 distinct CDR3 sequences, over 40% observed once, and the top ten hold 3.3%. Material: peripheral blood. The rearrangement uses TRBV10-3 and TRBJ2-2, with 8 bases lining up with TRBD1. The source is an adult man with Graves' ophthalmopathy. CDR3 nucleotides: TGTGCCAGCAACGACAGGGGCCCCTCGAACACCGGGGAGCTGTTTTTT. Residues: CASNDRGPSNTGELFF.